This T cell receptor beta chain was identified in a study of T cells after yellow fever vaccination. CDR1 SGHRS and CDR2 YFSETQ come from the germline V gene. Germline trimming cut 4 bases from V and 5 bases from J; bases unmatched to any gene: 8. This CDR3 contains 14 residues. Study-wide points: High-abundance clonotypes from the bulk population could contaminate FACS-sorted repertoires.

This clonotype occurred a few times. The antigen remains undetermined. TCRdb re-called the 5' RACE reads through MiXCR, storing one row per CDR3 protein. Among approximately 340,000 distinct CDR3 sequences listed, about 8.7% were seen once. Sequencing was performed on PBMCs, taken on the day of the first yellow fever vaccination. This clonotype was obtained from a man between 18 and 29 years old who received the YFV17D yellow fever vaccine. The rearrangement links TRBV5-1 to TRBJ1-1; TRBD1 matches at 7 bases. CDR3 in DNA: TGCGCCAGCAGCCGTACAGGGGCTGGAACTGAAGCTTTCTTT. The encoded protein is CASSRTGAGTEAFF.